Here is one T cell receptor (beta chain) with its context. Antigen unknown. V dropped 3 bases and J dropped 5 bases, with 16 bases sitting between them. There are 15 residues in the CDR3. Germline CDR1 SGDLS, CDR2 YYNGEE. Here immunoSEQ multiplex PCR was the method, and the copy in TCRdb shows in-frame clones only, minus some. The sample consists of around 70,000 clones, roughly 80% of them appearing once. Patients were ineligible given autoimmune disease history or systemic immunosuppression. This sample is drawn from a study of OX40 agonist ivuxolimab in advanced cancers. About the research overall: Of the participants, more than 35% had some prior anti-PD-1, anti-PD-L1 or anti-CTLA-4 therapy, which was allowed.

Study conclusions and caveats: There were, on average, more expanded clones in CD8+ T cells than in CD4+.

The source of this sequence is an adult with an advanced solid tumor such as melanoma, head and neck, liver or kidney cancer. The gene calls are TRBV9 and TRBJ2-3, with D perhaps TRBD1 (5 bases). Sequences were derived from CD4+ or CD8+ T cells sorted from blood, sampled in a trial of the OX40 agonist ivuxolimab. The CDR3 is CASSGKGPNKDTQYF. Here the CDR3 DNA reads TGTGCCAGCAGCGGAAAGGGGCCGAACAAAGATACGCAGTATTTT.